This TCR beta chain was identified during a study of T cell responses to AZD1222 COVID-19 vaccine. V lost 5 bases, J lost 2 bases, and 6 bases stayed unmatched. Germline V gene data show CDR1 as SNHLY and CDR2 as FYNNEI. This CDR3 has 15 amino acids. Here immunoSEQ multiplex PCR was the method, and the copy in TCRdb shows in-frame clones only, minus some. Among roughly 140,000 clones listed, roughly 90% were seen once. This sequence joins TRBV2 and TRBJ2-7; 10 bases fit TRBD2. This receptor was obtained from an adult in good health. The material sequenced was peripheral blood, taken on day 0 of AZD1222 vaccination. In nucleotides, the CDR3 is TGTGCCAGCAGTATAGCGGGAGGAAGCCCCTACGAGCAGTACTTC. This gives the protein CASSIAGGSPYEQYF. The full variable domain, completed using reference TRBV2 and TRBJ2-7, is EPEVTQTPSHQVTQMGQEVILRCVPISNHLYFYWYRQILGQKVEFLVSFYNNEISEKSEIFDDQFSVERPDGSNFTLKIRSTKLEDSAMYFCASSIAGGSPYEQYFGPGTRLTVT.